This T cell receptor (beta chain) was captured in a study of OX40 agonist ivuxolimab in advanced cancers. In the study overall: Six ivuxolimab dose levels, 0.01 to 10 mg/kg, were given intravenously every 2 weeks. Two cutaneous melanoma patients and one hepatocellular carcinoma patient, three in all, had partial responses.

In regard to this clone: The antigen is unknown.

Whole-study findings and limits: With doses of 0.1 to 3.0 mg/kg, CD4+ and CD8+ blood T cells had undergone clonal expansion by week 6. Clonal expansion was among the lowest in partial responders at 0.1-3.0 mg/kg, especially CD8+.

Assay: immunoSEQ multiplex PCR; the TCRdb copy retains only in-frame clones and omits some. The data hold tens of thousands of clones, with more than 75% observed a single time. The CDR3 loop spans 14 amino acids. The V gene's germline CDR1 is SGHVS and CDR2 FNYEAQ. V was shortened by 5 bases and J by 4 bases, with 14 bases between the two germline ends. The V gene is TRBV7-6, the J gene TRBJ1-1; D uncertain. The TCR was taken from an adult with an advanced solid tumor such as melanoma, head and neck, liver or kidney cancer. Sequencing used CD4+ or CD8+ T cells sorted from blood, obtained in a trial of the OX40 agonist ivuxolimab. CDR3 nucleotide sequence: TGTGCCAGCAGCCTATCTCTATGGGGCACTGAAGCTTTCTTT. The encoded protein is CASSLSLWGTEAFF.